What follows is one T cell receptor (beta chain) and its context. Its antigen is still unknown. This sample was included in a study of chemoradiotherapy in HPV16-positive cancers. Study-wide background: Candidate HPV-specific clones and shared TCR motifs came from two HPV16-positive patients.

There are 15 residues in the CDR3. CDR1 is LNHNV, CDR2 YYDKDF, per germline (reference sequence). Trimming removed 1 base at V and 8 bases at J, with 14 bases between. Data came from immunoSEQ multiplex PCR; TCRdb stores just in-frame clones and leaves some out. The sample lists about 7,300 clones, roughly nine tenths occurring once. Overall study findings and caveats: Functional assays defining HPV-specific T cells used only a couple of HPV16-positive patients. During treatment, candidate HPV-specific clones and E7-related motifs expanded in tumor.

Repeated repertoire sampling spanned the course of chemoradiotherapy. Sampling was performed from a patient who underwent chemoradiotherapy. This receptor was obtained from a human donor with HPV-associated anogenital cancer. The chain has TRBV15 and TRBJ1-4; maybe TRBD1 (6 bases). CDR3 coding DNA: TGTGCCACCAGCAGAGTGGGGGGCCGGTCCGAAAAACTGTTTTTT. This gives the protein CATSRVGGRSEKLFF. Supplemented by reference TRBV15 and TRBJ1-4, the full variable domain reads DAMVIQNPRYQVTQFGKPVTLSCSQTLNHNVMYWYQQKSSQAPKLLFHYYDKDFNNEADTPDNFQSRRPNTSFCFLDIRSPGLGDTAMYLCATSRVGGRSEKLFFGSGTQLSVL.